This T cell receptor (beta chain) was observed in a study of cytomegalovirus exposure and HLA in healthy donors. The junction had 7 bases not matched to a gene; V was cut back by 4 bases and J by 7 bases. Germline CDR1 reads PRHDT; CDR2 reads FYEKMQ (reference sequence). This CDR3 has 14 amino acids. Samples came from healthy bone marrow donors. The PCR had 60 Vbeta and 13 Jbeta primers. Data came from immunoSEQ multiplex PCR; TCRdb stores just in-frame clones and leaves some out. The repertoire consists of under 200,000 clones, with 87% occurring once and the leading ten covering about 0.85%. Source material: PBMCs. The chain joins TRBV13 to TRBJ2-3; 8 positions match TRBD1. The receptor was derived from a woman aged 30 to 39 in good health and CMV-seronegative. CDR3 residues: CASSSGQGRNTQYF. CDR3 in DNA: TGTGCCAGCAGCTCCGGACAGGGTAGGAATACGCAGTATTTT.